What follows describes a single T cell receptor (beta chain). Its antigen is not yet known. Base quality data are lacking; no much larger clone is found one base away. Participants in the prospective study were enrolled through a virtual design, were aged about 18 to 100 years, and lived in under 25 United States geographic areas. Cohort assignment in the prospective study relied on participant-reported clinical history from a screening survey and a study questionnaire. Recovered participants in ImmuneRACE Cohort 3 were defined by two consecutive negative NP/OP PCR tests, clearance by a healthcare professional, or resolution of symptoms. Each participant in the prospective study had whole blood, serum and a nasopharyngeal or oropharyngeal swab collected by mobile phlebotomists. Additional blood draws and questionnaires over an approximately 2-month period could optionally be provided by prospective study participants. Before DNA extraction, blood samples from the prospective study were shipped at room temperature or frozen.

TCRbeta CDR3 regions were amplified from genomic DNA by means of the immunoSEQ Assay, a bias-controlled multiplex PCR. In the source study's methods: The number of nucleated cells in each sample was estimated from the amplification of reference gene primers within the assay. To quantify the absolute abundance of each unique TCRbeta CDR3 rearrangement, sequence reads were collapsed and filtered. Productive Simpson clonality was computed per sample as the square root of Simpson's diversity index over productive rearrangements. TCRdb holds this immuneACCESS table with in-frame rearrangements only. Some clones are missing; in checked studies, unresolved V genes explain under half, and the rest has no known cause. That table supplies the V and J calls and clone size; D and trimming were determined from the DNA. The sample contains around 190,000 clones, 80% to 90% of them found a single time. The ten largest account for about a tenth of the sample.

This specimen comes from a study of blood T cell repertoires in COVID-19 (dated by TCRdb to the early 2020s). At the level of the whole study: Collaborator samples came from the United States, Italy and Spain and covered acute and convalescent phases of COVID-19. Where available, HLA class I and class II types were taken from metadata supplied by the sample provider and were not determined by assay-based typing. A de-identified subject ID, COVID-19 status, age in years and sex were almost always included in the sample metadata. The samples were drawn from two sources: the first 160 participants of the ongoing ImmuneRACE study, and fewer than 1,500 subjects contributed by 6 global collaborators. The dataset comprised deeply sampled blood TCRbeta repertoires from subjects exposed to, actively infected with, or recovered from COVID-19. The prospective study material was composed of cDNA or gDNA derived from T cells, B-cell-depleted T cells, or PBMCs. The repertoires were made available in a free public database intended to serve as a resource for research on the immune response to SARS-CoV-2.

The CDR3, cysteine through phenylalanine, is 16 amino acids long. The kept DNA is CDR3 alone, 48 bases in frame from the first base. The junction shows trimming of 0 bases on V and 1 base on J, plus 10 bases between the germline ends. CDR1 and CDR2 are read off the germline V gene as SGHRS and YFSETQ. Study-level results and caveats: The amount of clinical and demographic metadata varied by source and participant and was provided uncurated.

This receptor was identified in a man aged 35 to 55 who had recovered from COVID-19. Sequenced material: PBMCs or T cells enriched from blood (not recorded which). Recombination linked TRBV5-1 to TRBJ2-2; the D gene is perhaps TRBD1, on 5 matching bases. The CDR3 here reads CASSLGRRVNTGELFF. The DNA reads as follows: TGCGCCAGCAGCTTGGGGCGCAGGGTGAACACCGGGGAGCTGTTTTTT.